Listed here are 22 T cell receptor beta chains from one sample, sequenced in a study of blood T cell repertoires in COVID-19 (dated by TCRdb to about 2020). The library was built by means of the immunoSEQ multiplex PCR assay. TCRdb took over this immuneACCESS table, retaining in-frame rearrangements with V and J assigned. Such tables are incomplete; in checked studies, under half of the missing clones stem from an unresolved V gene, and the remainder is unexplained. The sample table shows 200,000 to 300,000 clones, and approximately 85% are seen once. The ten largest clones take up approximately 8.2% of the sample. The sequenced sample was PBMCs or T cells enriched from blood (not recorded which). These receptors all come from a woman in her forties or fifties with acute COVID-19.

The chain is built from TRBV7-6 and TRBJ2-5; 8 nucleotides align to TRBD1. The germline V gene encodes CDR1 SGHVS and CDR2 FNYEAQ. This CDR3 has 17 residues. The trim removed 2 bases at V and 2 bases at J, leaving 10 bases unmatched. The CDR3 sequence is CASSLLSTGQGQETQYF. CDR3 DNA: TGTGCCAGCAGCTTACTGTCTACCGGACAGGGTCAAGAGACCCAGTACTTC.

This clone was detected once. The chain recombines TRBV20-1 with TRBJ1-2; D is unresolved. The CDR3 covers 11 residues. V was pared by 1 base and J by 7 bases, with 7 bases between. CDR1 is DFQATT and CDR2 is SNEGSKA in the germline V gene (reference sequence). Here the CDR3 DNA reads TGCAGTGCTAGAGCGGGGTTTGGCTACACCTTC. It yields the protein CSARAGFGYTF.

The V and J genes are TRBV5-4 and TRBJ1-2; TRBD1 is a possible D gene (6 bases). Germline CDR1 and CDR2: SGHNT and YYREEE (reference sequence). V was cut by 4 bases and J by 1 base, with 17 bases left in between. The CDR3 runs to 16 residues. The CDR3 DNA reads as TGTGCCAGCAGCCCAACCAACAGGGTTGGTAACTATGGCTACACCTTC. It encodes CASSPTNRVGNYGYTF.

This sequence joins TRBV4-1 and TRBJ1-4; TRBD1 is a possible D gene (6 bases). V lost 1 base and J 6 bases, leaving 12 bases between the germline ends. The CDR3 sequence is 15 residues long. Per germline, CDR1 MGHRA and CDR2 YSYEKL. DNA for the CDR3: TGCGCCAGCAGCCAAGTTGAGGGGGTAGATGAAAAACTGTTTTTT. This translates into CASSQVEGVDEKLFF.

Here the CDR3 reads CASSLDSRAEQYF. DNA for the CDR3: TGTGCCAGCAGCTTAGATTCCAGGGCAGAGCAGTACTTC. The chain carries TRBV11-3 and TRBJ2-7, with D possibly being TRBD1 (5 bases). Germline CDR1 reads SGHNT; CDR2 reads YENEEA. Trimming removed 0 bases from V and 7 bases from J, with 10 bases in between. This CDR3 is built from 13 residues.

The chain has TRBV19 and TRBJ1-2; D is unresolved. This CDR3 region has 13 residues. Trimming pared 7 bases from V and 5 bases from J, leaving 14 bases between. The V gene's germline CDR1 is LNHDA and CDR2 SQIVND (reference sequence). The CDR3 region has the DNA TGTGCCAGTAACGAGGGAGGAGTTTATGGCTACACCTTC. Translating it yields CASNEGGVYGYTF.

The CDR3 here is CASSPLDTSSGNTIYF. The CDR3, as DNA: TGTGCCAGCTCACCACTCGACACCTCCTCTGGAAACACCATATATTTT. The rearrangement uses TRBV18 and TRBJ1-3; D not resolved. Deletions cut 1 base from V and 0 bases from J, with 10 bases between. Germline CDR1 and CDR2: KGHSH and LQKENI. CDR3 length: 16 amino acids. Combining the CDR3 with reference TRBV18 and TRBJ1-3 gives the whole variable domain NAGVMQNPRHLVRRRGQEARLRCSPMKGHSHVYWYRQLPEEGLKFMVYLQKENIIDESGMPKERFSAEFPKEGPSILRIQQVVRGDSAAYFCASSPLDTSSGNTIYFGEGSWLTVV.

The chain combines TRBV7-2 with TRBJ2-1; a possible D gene is TRBD2 (6 bases). Trimming left V 1 base short and J 5 bases short, with 12 bases between. The CDR3 consists of 15 residues. CDR1 SGHTA and CDR2 FQGNSA come from the germline V gene. Here the CDR3 reads CASSLDRGRNNEQFF. The CDR3 DNA reads TGTGCCAGCAGCTTAGACCGGGGGAGGAACAATGAGCAGTTCTTC.

This clone was seen once. The chain joins TRBV5-6 to TRBJ1-5; 9 bases align to TRBD1. Looked up from germline, CDR1 is SGHDT and CDR2 is YYEEEE. V trimming: 1 base; J trimming: 0 bases; junction bases outside the gene matches: 2. The CDR3 loop spans 16 amino acids. CDR3 protein: CASSLRTGDSNQPQHF. The DNA of the CDR3 is TGTGCCAGCAGCTTGAGGACAGGGGATAGCAATCAGCCCCAGCATTTT.

The rearrangement uses TRBV5-6 and TRBJ1-2; weak D call: TRBD1 (6 bases). The CDR3 is 14 residues long. Trimming took off 2 bases at V and 1 base at J, with 9 bases between the two ends. Germline V gene lookup returns CDR1 SGHDT and CDR2 YYEEEE. The CDR3 is CASSFGTSNYGYTF. The CDR3 nucleotides read TGTGCCAGCAGCTTCGGGACAAGTAACTATGGCTACACCTTC.

The chain uses TRBV7-2 and TRBJ1-2; the match to TRBD1 covers 9 bases. Germline V lookup: CDR1 SGHTA, CDR2 FQGNSA. V trimming: 3 bases; J trimming: 7 bases; junction bases outside the gene matches: 9. CDR3 size: 15 residues. CDR3 in DNA: TGTGCCAGCAGCTTGGTCCTCACAGGGGGCCGTGGCTACACCTTC. Translated: CASSLVLTGGRGYTF.

The CDR3 reads CAISESTHPEAFF. The DNA for the CDR3 is TGTGCCATCAGTGAGTCGACACACCCTGAAGCTTTCTTT. J is TRBJ1-1 and V is TRBV10-3; no firm D call. V was clipped by 0 bases and J by 6 bases, with 8 bases between them. Per the germline V gene, CDR1 is ENHRY and CDR2 is SYGVKD. This CDR3 region has 13 residues.

The chain carries TRBV6-5 and TRBJ1-2, with TRBD1 identical over 12 bases. Germline lookup yields CDR1 MNHEY and CDR2 SVGAGI. V lost 7 bases, J lost 4 bases, and 7 bases stayed unmatched. The CDR3 consists of 15 residues. The CDR3 nucleotides read TGTGCCAGCACGGGACAGGGGGCGTCTAGCTATGGCTACACCTTC. Its translation: CASTGQGASSYGYTF.

This clone was counted a few times. The CDR3 region has the DNA TGCGCCAGCAGCCAGGATGCGGGGGTCGGCTATGGCTACACCTTC. The encoded protein is CASSQDAGVGYGYTF. The V and J genes are TRBV4-1 and TRBJ1-2; D might be TRBD1 (5 bases). Germline loops: CDR1 MGHRA, CDR2 YSYEKL. The CDR3 covers 15 residues. V was cut by 3 bases and J by 4 bases, with 15 bases left in between.

This chain uses TRBV7-2 with TRBJ1-1; D unresolved. The length of the CDR3 is 15 residues. Germline CDR1 SGHTA, CDR2 FQGNSA. V gave up 2 bases and J gave up 1 base, with 11 bases separating them. The CDR3 loop is CASSLQASRNTEAFF. The CDR3, as DNA: TGTGCCAGCAGCTTACAGGCCTCACGGAACACTGAAGCTTTCTTT.

This rearrangement joins TRBV7-8 to TRBJ1-2, with a weak D call TRBD1 (5 bases). This CDR3 region has 16 residues. Germline lookup yields CDR1 SGHVS and CDR2 FQNEAQ. Trimming shortened V by 5 bases and J by 7 bases, and 23 bases separated the two germline ends. The CDR3, as DNA: TGTGCCAGCAGCGATAGTGTCACCGGGGGGTTCGCTGGCTACACCTTC. Amino acids: CASSDSVTGGFAGYTF.

The chain joins TRBV4-2 to TRBJ2-2, with TRBD1 matching over 8 bases. V shed 1 base and J 3 bases; nucleotides not matched to a gene: 7. The CDR3 is 17 amino acids. The germline CDR1 and CDR2 sequences are LGHNA and YNFKEQ. CDR3 in DNA: TGTGCCAGCAGCCAAGCTGCAGGGGGCAAGGACACCGGGGAGCTGTTTTTT. This encodes CASSQAAGGKDTGELFF.

This clone has a count of ten or more. Other DNA sequences in the sample encode the same CDR3. This rearrangement joins TRBV25-1 to TRBJ1-2, with 12 bases matching TRBD1. Germline V gives CDR1 MGHDK, CDR2 SYGVNS. This CDR3 has 16 residues. The junction had 6 bases not matched to a gene; V was cut back by 1 base and J by 6 bases. CDR3 in amino acids: CASSESGTGGLDGYTF. The CDR3, as DNA: TGTGCCAGCAGTGAATCGGGGACAGGGGGCCTCGATGGCTACACCTTC.

The V and J genes are TRBV7-2 and TRBJ1-2; the D gene is possibly TRBD1 (6 bases). The germline V gene has CDR1 SGHTA and CDR2 FQGNSA. Trimming removed 5 bases from V and 4 bases from J, with 14 bases in between. This CDR3 has 14 residues. CDR3 coding DNA: TGTGCCAGCAGCACCCGACAGGAAGCCTATGGCTACACCTTC. It codes for CASSTRQEAYGYTF.

V usage is TRBV7-2 and J usage is TRBJ1-2; D call uncertain. Trimming removed 3 bases from V and 1 base from J, with 15 bases in between. Germline CDR1 SGHTA, CDR2 FQGNSA. This CDR3 is 16 amino acids long. CDR3 sequence reads: CASSFGVTRLNYGYTF. Written as DNA, the CDR3 is TGTGCCAGCAGCTTCGGGGTGACGCGCCTTAACTATGGCTACACCTTC.

The chain links TRBV7-2 to TRBJ1-1, with a tentative D call TRBD1 (5 bases). Germline loops: CDR1 SGHTA, CDR2 FQGNSA. This CDR3 is built from 14 residues. Trimming took off 5 bases at V and 3 bases at J, with 13 bases between the two ends. CDR3: CASSPLGRDTEAFF. CDR3 in DNA: TGTGCCAGCAGCCCTCTGGGCAGGGACACTGAAGCTTTCTTT. The entire variable domain, with the rest obtained from reference TRBV7-2 and TRBJ1-1, is as follows: GAGVSQSPSNKVTEKGKDVELRCDPISGHTALYWYRQSLGQGLEFLIYFQGNSAPDKSGLPSDRFSAERTGGSVSTLTIQRTQQEDSAVYLCASSPLGRDTEAFFGQGTRLTVV.

The chain uses TRBV12-3 or TRBV12-4 and TRBJ1-6; D uncertain. V dropped 5 bases and J dropped 8 bases, with 4 bases sitting between them. CDR3 length: 11 residues. This chain's CDR3 is CASSRDSPLHF. For the CDR3, the DNA is TGTGCCAGCAGTCGAGATTCACCCCTCCACTTT.